This T cell receptor beta chain derives from a study of blood T cell repertoires in COVID-19. The method was immunoSEQ multiplex PCR; TCRdb's version includes in-frame clones alone and lacks a portion of them. This table has approximately 260,000 clones, around four fifths appearing once. Germline CDR1 reads SGHVS; CDR2 reads FQNEAQ. Losses at the gene ends were 6 bases for V and 0 bases for J; bases not matched to a gene: 7. CDR3 length: 15 residues. The receptor was isolated from a middle-aged woman with active or convalescent COVID-19. The material sequenced was peripheral blood. V is TRBV7-8 and J is TRBJ2-7; 8 nucleotides align to TRBD1. In DNA, the CDR3 is TGTGCCAGCAGTAGGGACAGGCACGCCTCCTACGAGCAGTACGTC. Translation gives CASSRDRHASYEQYV.